The 28 T cell receptor beta chains reported below all come from one sample, sequenced in a study of blood T cell repertoires in COVID-19. The repertoire was sequenced with immunoSEQ multiplex PCR; TCRdb's copy has only in-frame clones and lacks some. The profile shows under 250,000 clones, 75% to 90% of them singletons. Material: PBMCs or T cells enriched from blood (not recorded which). These receptors were taken from a woman between 40 and 55 years old who had been exposed to COVID-19.

The rearrangement uses TRBV20-1 and TRBJ2-2; 10 bases are a match to TRBD2. The CDR3 totals 16 residues. Germline CDR1 is DFQATT and CDR2 is SNEGSKA (reference sequence). The J segment lost 0 bases and the V segment lost 3 bases, leaving 4 bases of the junction unmatched. The CDR3 reads CSASASGGPNTGELFF. CDR3 in DNA: TGCAGTGCTAGTGCTAGCGGGGGTCCGAACACCGGGGAGCTGTTTTTT.

This chain uses TRBV28 with TRBJ1-5; the D gene is possibly TRBD1 (5 bases). Germline values: CDR1 MDHEN, CDR2 SYDVKM. This CDR3 is 15 amino acids long. Trimming left V 3 bases short and J 2 bases short, with 11 bases between. This CDR3 is CASSFRGVRNQPQHF. CDR3 DNA: TGTGCCAGCAGTTTTAGGGGCGTGCGCAATCAGCCCCAGCATTTT.

This clone was counted ten times or more. The chain recombines TRBV3-1 (or the pseudogene TRBV3-2) with TRBJ2-1; 10 bases are shared with TRBD2. The CDR3 loop spans 17 amino acids. Germline lookup yields CDR1 LGHDT and CDR2 YNNKEL (reference sequence). Losses at the gene ends were 4 bases for V and 7 bases for J; bases not matched to a gene: 13. CDR3 residues: CASSPLLAGGRMNEQFF. The CDR3 DNA follows: TGTGCCAGCAGCCCTCTCTTAGCGGGAGGTAGGATGAATGAGCAGTTCTTC.

V and J are TRBV11-2 and TRBJ1-4, with D uncertain. Per germline, CDR1 SGHAT and CDR2 FQNNGV. This CDR3 has 13 residues. V gave up 0 bases and J gave up 12 bases, with 11 bases separating them. The CDR3 sequence: CASSLDLREELFF. The CDR3 region has the DNA TGTGCCAGCAGCTTAGATCTGAGGGAGGAACTGTTTTTT.

The chain is built from TRBV7-2 and TRBJ2-3; the match to TRBD2 covers 11 bases. J lost 0 bases, V lost 3 bases, and 8 bases had no gene match. The CDR3 runs to 18 residues. Germline loops: CDR1 SGHTA, CDR2 FQGNSA. The CDR3, as DNA: TGTGCCAGCAGCTTTAGAGCCCTAGCGGGGGGCAGCACAGATACGCAGTATTTT. This gives the protein CASSFRALAGGSTDTQYF.

V usage is TRBV7-9 and J usage is TRBJ2-5; the match to TRBD1 covers 7 bases. The CDR3 has 14 residues. Trimming removed 5 bases from V and 5 bases from J; junction bases left unmatched: 8. In germline, CDR1 is SEHNR, CDR2 FQNEAQ (reference sequence). The CDR3 DNA reads TGTGCCAGCAGCCTACGACAGGGCAGGGAGACCCAGTACTTC. Amino acids: CASSLRQGRETQYF.

The CDR3 loop reads CASSFRDYGYTF. DNA for the CDR3: TGTGCCAGCAGCTTCAGGGACTATGGCTACACCTTC. This rearrangement joins TRBV11-3 to TRBJ1-2; the D gene is possibly TRBD1 (5 bases). The germline gives CDR1 SGHNT, CDR2 YENEEA. The CDR3 is 12 residues long. V was cut by 3 bases and J by 3 bases, with 5 bases left in between.

Here the CDR3 DNA reads TGTGCCAGTAGTATAGTAGGGGGATACATGACCTATCAGCCCCAGCATTTT. Protein: CASSIVGGYMTYQPQHF. The rearrangement uses TRBV19 and TRBJ1-5; maybe TRBD1 (6 bases). The length of the CDR3 is 17 residues. V lost 1 base, J lost 5 bases, and 18 bases lay in between. In germline, CDR1 is LNHDA, CDR2 SQIVND (reference sequence).

In its sample, this clone was seen a few times. The rearrangement links TRBV7-7 to TRBJ1-2; 11 bases are shared with TRBD1. V shed 3 bases, J shed 8 bases, and the junction held 20 bases outside the gene matches. The CDR3 totals 19 residues. Per the germline V gene, CDR1 is SSHAT and CDR2 is FNYEAQ (reference sequence). The CDR3 nucleotides read TGTGCCAGCAGCTTGTCTCGTGGACAGGGGGCGCCCCCCTTCTACGGCTACACCTTC. Its translation is CASSLSRGQGAPPFYGYTF.

A single count supports this clone. The rearrangement uses TRBV19 and TRBJ2-7; D is possibly TRBD1 (5 bases). Germline V gene data show CDR1 as LNHDA and CDR2 as SQIVND (reference sequence). This CDR3 region has 15 residues. The V gene lost 8 bases and the J gene lost 2 bases, with 19 bases spanning the gap. The CDR3 sequence: CASGYVGQVAYEQYV. The CDR3 nucleotides read TGTGCCAGTGGTTACGTAGGACAAGTCGCCTACGAGCAGTACGTC.

The genes are TRBV3-1 (or the pseudogene TRBV3-2) and TRBJ2-5; 11 nucleotides agree with TRBD1. CDR3 length: 16 amino acids. The germline V gene encodes CDR1 LGHDT and CDR2 YNNKEL (reference sequence). J was trimmed by 10 bases and V by 0 bases; bases with no gene match: 10. The CDR3 region is CASSQEGQGAIPVQYF. DNA for the CDR3: TGTGCCAGCAGCCAAGAAGGACAGGGGGCGATTCCGGTCCAGTACTTC.

This chain joins TRBV6-2 or TRBV6-3 and TRBJ2-1; 9 bases are a match to TRBD2. V was clipped by 4 bases and J by 8 bases; unmatched bases: 9. The CDR3 is 15 amino acids. Germline CDR1 and CDR2: MNHEY and SVGEGT. The CDR3, as DNA: TGTGCCAGCAGTTCCGTGGCGGGGGGGCTCGATGAGCAGTTCTTC. Its protein product is CASSSVAGGLDEQFF.

The chain combines TRBV28 with TRBJ1-1, with D uncertain. Germline values: CDR1 MDHEN, CDR2 SYDVKM. This CDR3 is built from 13 residues. V gave up 2 bases and J gave up 8 bases, with 12 bases separating them. CDR3 amino acids: CASSLPSSIEAFF. The DNA for the CDR3 is TGTGCCAGCAGTTTACCTTCATCTATCGAAGCTTTCTTT.

This sequence joins TRBV19 and TRBJ1-5; TRBD1 might be the D (5 bases). The CDR3 covers 14 residues. V shed 4 bases and J shed 5 bases, with 12 bases lying between them. Germline V gives CDR1 LNHDA, CDR2 SQIVND (reference sequence). In DNA, the CDR3 is TGTGCCAGTAGTAGCACGGGGGACCATCAGCCCCAGCATTTT. This gives the protein CASSSTGDHQPQHF.

This clone is a singleton in its sample. This chain uses TRBV5-1 with TRBJ1-1; 10 bases fit TRBD1. Germline V gives CDR1 SGHRS, CDR2 YFSETQ. V was pared by 4 bases and J by 3 bases, with 6 bases of the junction left unmatched. The CDR3 loop spans 15 amino acids. Written as DNA, the CDR3 is TGCGCCAGCAGCCCGGGACAGGGGAGGGACACTGAAGCTTTCTTT. It encodes CASSPGQGRDTEAFF.

The genes are TRBV23-1 and TRBJ1-4, with unresolved D. TRBV23-1 is identified as an open reading frame with a role that is uncertain. Between the trimmed V and J ends, which lost 10 bases and 0 bases, there was a span of 9 bases. The length of the CDR3 is 13 residues. For the CDR3, the DNA is TGCGCCACAGAGGGTGCAACTAATGAAAAACTGTTTTTT. Its protein product is CATEGATNEKLFF.

The CDR3 spells CASSFRASGSLDTGELFF. The CDR3 DNA reads TGTGCCAGCAGCTTTCGGGCTAGCGGGAGTCTAGACACCGGGGAGCTGTTTTTT. The chain combines TRBV7-6 with TRBJ2-2, with 10 positions matching TRBD2. Germline CDR1 is SGHVS and CDR2 is FNYEAQ. The CDR3 runs 18 residues. Losses at the gene ends were 3 bases for V and 3 bases for J; bases not matched to a gene: 10.

In this sample, this clone turned up once. The CDR3 coding sequence is TGTGCCAGCAGTTCCCGACAGGGGGCTGAAGCTTTCTTT. This sequence encodes CASSSRQGAEAFF. The chain couples TRBV6-5 to TRBJ1-1; 9 bases fit TRBD1. V was pared by 4 bases and J by 6 bases, with 3 bases of the junction left unmatched. The germline gives CDR1 MNHEY, CDR2 SVGAGI. There are 13 residues in the CDR3.

Notes on this clone: One junction end does not reproduce the germline sequence, and a read error may be involved. V usage is TRBV5-1 and J usage is TRBJ1-2; weak D call: TRBD1 (5 bases). The CDR3 covers 12 residues. Per germline, CDR1 SGHRS and CDR2 YFSETQ. CDR3 protein: CASSDAGNGYTF. The CDR3 bases are TGTGCCAGCAGCGACGCAGGGAATGGCTACACCTTC.

The chain has TRBV19 and TRBJ1-2; D is perhaps TRBD1 (6 bases). V lost 3 bases to trimming and J lost 4 bases, with 15 bases between them. CDR1 and CDR2 (germline): LNHDA, SQIVND (reference sequence). This CDR3 is 15 amino acids long. The CDR3 region is CASSMEVGTSYGYTF. In nucleotides, the CDR3 is TGTGCCAGTAGTATGGAGGTCGGGACATCCTATGGCTACACCTTC.

The rearrangement links TRBV12-3 or TRBV12-4 to TRBJ2-3, with D uncertain. The CDR3 is made up of 13 amino acids. The V and J ends lost 4 bases and 10 bases respectively, with 15 bases between them. The CDR3 spells CASSSGPDVAQYF. The CDR3 coding sequence is TGTGCCAGCAGTTCAGGTCCAGACGTGGCGCAGTATTTT.

This chain joins TRBV6-2 or TRBV6-3 and TRBJ2-1, with 9 positions matching TRBD2. The CDR3 extends over 16 amino acids. Germline-derived CDR1 and CDR2 are MNHEY and SVGEGT. V lost 6 bases and J lost 4; bases outside the gene matches: 10. The CDR3 spells CASSETQRGVYNEQFF. The CDR3 DNA is TGTGCCAGCAGCGAAACCCAGCGGGGGGTTTACAATGAGCAGTTCTTC.

The count of this clone is one. The chain couples TRBV5-6 to TRBJ2-5; 11 nucleotides align to TRBD2. Germline-derived CDR1 and CDR2 are SGHDT and YYEEEE. This CDR3 spans 15 amino acids. The V and J ends lost 4 bases and 4 bases, in that order; junction bases with no gene match: 6. The CDR3 DNA is TGTGCCAGCAGCGTAGGTCTAGCGGGGGGAGAGACCCAGTACTTC. Residues: CASSVGLAGGETQYF.

DNA for the CDR3: TGTGCCAGCAGTTTTATGGACAGGGGGAACACTGAAGCTTTCTTT. Protein: CASSFMDRGNTEAFF. The rearrangement links TRBV28 to TRBJ1-1; 9 positions match TRBD1. J lost 1 base, V lost 3 bases, and 3 bases had no gene match. CDR3 size: 15 residues. From germline, CDR1 is MDHEN and CDR2 SYDVKM.

In its sample, this clone was seen once. The chain has TRBV30 and TRBJ1-5, with 7 bases aligning to TRBD1. The CDR3 is 14 residues long. Trimming cost V 3 bases and J 2 bases; bases outside gene matches: 4. Germline-derived CDR1 and CDR2 are GTSNPN and SVGIG (reference sequence). CDR3 sequence (DNA): TGTGCCTGGAGCCCCGGGACAGGCAATCAGCCCCAGCATTTT. Translating gives CAWSPGTGNQPQHF.

The V call is TRBV19, the J call TRBJ1-3; D ambiguous. The V gene's germline CDR1 is LNHDA and CDR2 SQIVND (reference sequence). CDR3 length: 20 residues. The CDR3 nucleotides read TGTGACTTTACCCGATCCCGGGAGAATGGCCGTACTGACTCTGGAAACACCATATATTTT. Translating gives CDFTRSRENGRTDSGNTIYF.

The rearrangement joins TRBV5-6 to TRBJ1-6; 7 bases are a match to TRBD1. After removal of 0 bases from V and 7 bases from J, the junction contained 4 bases not matched to a gene. CDR3 length: 15 residues. CDR1 and CDR2 from the germline V gene are SGHDT and YYEEEE. The CDR3 region is CASSLAGTENSPLHF. The CDR3 DNA reads TGTGCCAGCAGCTTGGCCGGGACAGAGAATTCACCCCTCCACTTT.

The chain joins TRBV4-2 to TRBJ1-3; D may be TRBD1 (5 bases). The V end was cut by 1 base, the J end by 2 bases, with 9 bases between. Germline-derived CDR1 and CDR2 are LGHNA and YNFKEQ. CDR3 length: 15 residues. CDR3 protein: CASSQAGKTGNTIYF. As DNA, the CDR3 is TGTGCCAGCAGCCAAGCAGGGAAGACTGGAAACACCATATATTTT.